This T cell receptor (beta chain) derives from a study of CD8+ T cells in alopecia areata. TCR sequencing used cDNA made by reverse transcription of extracted RNA. Libraries were prepared by immunoSEQ multiplex PCR; TCRdb keeps only in-frame clonotypes and omits some of them. Seen here are some 200,000 clones, approximately 47% observed once, and the top ten hold roughly 2.6%. V lost 4 bases and J lost 14, with 21 bases in between. The V gene's germline CDR1 is MNHEY and CDR2 SVGAGI. This CDR3 region has 14 residues. Indicated treatment: oral pan-JAK inhibitor, 5-10 mg twice daily. Peripheral blood samples and lesional scalp punch biopsies were obtained from alopecia areata patients. T lymphocytes (CD4+ and CD8+) were sorted from PBMCs.

The receptor's source is a human donor with alopecia areata. The sequences come from CD4+ T cells sorted from blood, collected at approximately week 36, from a patient treated with tofacitinib. The chain links TRBV6-5 to TRBJ2-1; the D gene is possibly TRBD1 (7 bases). CDR3 residues: CASSFTAMDRREFF. Written as DNA, the CDR3 is TGTGCCAGCAGTTTTACTGCCATGGACAGGAGGGAGTTCTTC.